The rows below give T cell receptor beta chains drawn from one sample of a study of CD8+ T cells in alopecia areata. Clones were sequenced by immunoSEQ multiplex PCR, and TCRdb holds only the in-frame ones, with some missing. The sample shows 150,000 to 200,000 clones, about three fifths of them seen only once. The specimen was CD8+ T cells sorted from blood, collected at week 24, from a patient treated with tofacitinib. The receptors shown here come from a human donor with alopecia areata. Each CDR3 is given with its conserved first and last residue. D genes are given only for firm matches. Some rows have no size entry. The others give once, few or many, or a class for an expanded clone.

J,V,D,size,CDR3,DNA
TRBJ1-5,TRBV15,.,few,CATSRVCCQPQHF,TGTGCCACCAGCAGAGTTTGTTGTCAGCCCCAGCATTTT
TRBJ1-2,TRBV29-1,.,.,CSVEDPRERVRYGYTF,TGCAGCGTTGAAGATCCTAGGGAGAGGGTACGGTATGGCTACACCTTC
TRBJ2-1,TRBV4-2,TRBD2,.,CASSQEERGAYYNEQFF,TGTGCCAGCAGCCAAGAGGAGCGGGGGGCGTACTACAATGAGCAGTTCTTC
TRBJ1-1,TRBV27,.,.,CASSLSPSKALTVNTEAFF,TGTGCCAGCAGTTTATCCCCGAGTAAAGCCCTAACAGTGAACACTGAAGCTTTCTTT
TRBJ1-3,TRBV7-8,.,few,CASSLSGGFGNTIYF,TGTGCCAGCAGCTTATCTGGCGGATTTGGAAACACCATATATTTT
TRBJ2-1,TRBV14,.,.,CASSQGGLYNEQFF,TGTGCCAGCAGCCAAGGGGGCTTGTACAATGAGCAGTTCTTC
TRBJ2-6,TRBV5-1,.,.,CASRGGANVLTF,TGCGCCAGCAGGGGTGGGGCCAACGTCCTGACTTTC
TRBJ1-2,TRBV7-8,.,.,CASRRGAALFYGYTF,TGTGCCAGCAGACGAGGGGCGGCCCTCTTCTATGGCTACACCTTC
TRBJ2-7,TRBV9,TRBD2,.,CASSAGTSGEFPYEQYF,TGTGCCAGCAGCGCGGGGACTAGCGGGGAGTTTCCCTACGAGCAGTACTTC
TRBJ1-6,TRBV4-1,.,.,CASKGENSPLHF,TGCGCCAGCAAAGGGGAAAATTCACCCCTCCACTTT
TRBJ1-2,TRBV27,.,.,CASSLGGLGLYGYTF,TGTGCCAGCAGTTTAGGAGGGTTGGGGCTCTATGGCTACACCTTC
TRBJ1-2,TRBV13,.,.,CASSLVVSGYTF,TGTGCCAGCAGCTTAGTGGTGTCTGGCTACACCTTC
TRBJ2-1,TRBV6-5,TRBD1,.,CASRTPGQVFF,TGTGCCAGCAGGACTCCGGGACAGGTGTTCTTC
TRBJ2-3,TRBV5-1,TRBD2,.,CASSLDGRGGGGTDTQYF,TGCGCCAGCAGCTTGGATGGGCGCGGCGGGGGGGGCACAGATACGCAGTATTTT
TRBJ2-7,TRBV13,.,.,CASSLAPAEQYF,TGTGCCAGCAGCTTAGCTCCGGCCGAGCAGTACTTC
TRBJ2-1,TRBV30,TRBD1,.,CAWSGDRVGYNEQFF,TGTGCCTGGAGTGGGGACAGGGTCGGTTACAATGAGCAGTTCTTC
TRBJ2-1,TRBV15,.,.,CATSREYQGSYNEQFF,TGTGCCACCAGCAGAGAATACCAGGGCTCCTACAATGAGCAGTTCTTC
TRBJ2-7,TRBV27,.,.,CASSLIGSGYEQYF,TGTGCCAGCAGTTTAATAGGGTCCGGCTACGAGCAGTACTTC
TRBJ1-2,TRBV13,.,.,CASSLSSYGYTF,TGTGCCAGCAGCTTAAGTTCCTATGGCTACACCTTC
TRBJ2-1,TRBV6-6,.,.,CASSYLDSYNEQFF,TGTGCCAGCAGTTACTTAGACAGTTACAATGAGCAGTTCTTC
TRBJ2-1,TRBV6-1,.,few,CASSDLARFF,TGTGCCAGCAGTGACCTAGCCCGGTTCTTC
TRBJ1-4,TRBV5-6,.,few,CASSFGTPNEKLFF,TGTGCCAGCAGCTTCGGGACTCCAAATGAAAAACTGTTTTTT
TRBJ1-2,TRBV5-8,.,.,CASSLVRVQTYGYTF,TGTGCCAGCAGCTTGGTCCGGGTTCAGACCTATGGCTACACCTTC
TRBJ2-7,TRBV6-4,TRBD2,.,CASSDSTGGEQYF,TGTGCCAGCAGTGACTCGACGGGGGGGGAGCAGTACTTC
TRBJ2-5,TRBV11-2,TRBD2,.,CASSSRTSAQTQYF,TGTGCCAGCAGTTCCCGGACTAGTGCACAGACCCAGTACTTC
TRBJ2-5,TRBV4-1,TRBD1,.,CASSQARGETQYF,TGCGCCAGCAGCCAAGCCAGGGGGGAGACCCAGTACTTC